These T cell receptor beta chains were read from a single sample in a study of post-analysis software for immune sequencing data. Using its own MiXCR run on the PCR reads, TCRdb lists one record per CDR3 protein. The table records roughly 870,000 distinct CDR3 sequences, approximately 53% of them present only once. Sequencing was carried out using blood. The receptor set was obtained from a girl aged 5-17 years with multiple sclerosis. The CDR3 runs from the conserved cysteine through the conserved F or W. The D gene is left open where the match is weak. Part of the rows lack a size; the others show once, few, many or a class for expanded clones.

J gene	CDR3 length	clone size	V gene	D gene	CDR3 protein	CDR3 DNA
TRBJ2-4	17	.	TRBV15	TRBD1	CATSRDRGSGGKNIQYF	TGTGCCACCAGCAGAGATAGAGGGTCAGGGGGAAAAAACATTCAGTACTTC
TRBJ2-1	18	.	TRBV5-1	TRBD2	CASSLDPSGVSSYNEQFF	TGCGCCAGCAGCTTGGATCCTAGCGGGGTGAGCTCCTACAATGAGCAGTTCTTC
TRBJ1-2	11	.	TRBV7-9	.	CASSLRPDHTF	TGTGCCAGCAGCTTGAGGCCAGATCACACCTTC
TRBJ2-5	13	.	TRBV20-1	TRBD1	CSAFWDSQETQYF	TGCAGTGCCTTTTGGGACAGCCAAGAGACCCAGTACTTC
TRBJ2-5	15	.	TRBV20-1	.	CSARGLLGVQETQYF	TGCAGTGCTAGAGGGCTGCTGGGGGTCCAAGAGACCCAGTACTTC
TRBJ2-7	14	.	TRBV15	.	CATSRDRAGYEQYF	TGTGCCACCAGCAGAGATCGGGCCGGCTACGAGCAGTACTTC
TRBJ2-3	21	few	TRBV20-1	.	CSARIPPGGLAEGSSTDTQYF	TGCAGTGCTAGGATCCCCCCGGGGGGCCTAGCGGAGGGTTCTAGCACAGATACGCAGTATTTT
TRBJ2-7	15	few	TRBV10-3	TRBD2	CAISDGGRAPYEQYF	TGTGCCATCAGTGATGGCGGGAGAGCTCCCTACGAGCAGTACTTC
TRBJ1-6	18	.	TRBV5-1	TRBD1	CASSSGDSTYFYNSPLHF	TGCGCCAGCAGCTCTGGGGACAGCACTTACTTCTATAATTCACCCCTCCACTTT
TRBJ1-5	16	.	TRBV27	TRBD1	CASSLSARGSNQPQHF	TGTGCCAGCAGTTTATCGGCCAGGGGGAGCAATCAGCCCCAGCATTTT
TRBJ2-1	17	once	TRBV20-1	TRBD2	CSARDQGLAGYYNEQFF	TGCAGTGCTAGAGATCAGGGACTAGCGGGCTATTACAATGAGCAGTTCTTC
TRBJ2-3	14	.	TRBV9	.	CASSHDREADTQYF	TGTGCCAGCAGCCACGACAGGGAGGCAGATACGCAGTATTTT
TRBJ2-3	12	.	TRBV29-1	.	CSVGLSGDTQYF	TGCAGCGTTGGTCTCTCAGGGGATACGCAGTATTTT
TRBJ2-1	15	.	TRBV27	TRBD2	CASSFEGLAVYEQFF	TGTGCCAGCAGTTTTGAGGGACTAGCTGTCTATGAGCAGTTCTTC
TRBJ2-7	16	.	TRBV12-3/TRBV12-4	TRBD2	CASSPGTTERSYEQYF	TGTGCCAGCAGTCCAGGGACTACCGAACGATCCTACGAGCAGTACTTC
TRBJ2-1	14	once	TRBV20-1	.	CSARDRRGGYEQFF	TGCAGTGCTAGAGATCGGAGGGGGGGGTATGAGCAGTTCTTC
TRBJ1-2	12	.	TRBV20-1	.	CSAREDVTRYTF	TGCAGTGCGAGAGAAGACGTCACGCGCTACACCTTC
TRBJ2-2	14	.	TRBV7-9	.	CASDSLGNTGELFF	TGTGCCAGCGATTCTCTGGGGAACACCGGGGAGCTGTTTTTT
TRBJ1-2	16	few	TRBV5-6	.	CASSLVVAVFDNGYTF	TGTGCCAGCAGCTTGGTGGTAGCAGTCTTTGATAATGGCTACACCTTC
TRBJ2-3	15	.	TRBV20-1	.	CSASQPTGSTDTQYF	TGCAGTGCTAGTCAGCCCACGGGAAGCACAGATACGCAGTATTTT
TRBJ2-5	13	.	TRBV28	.	CASSGGGAETQYF	TGTGCCAGCAGTGGCGGGGGCGCAGAGACCCAGTACTTC
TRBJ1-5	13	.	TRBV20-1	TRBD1	CSASDRVNQPQHF	TGCAGTGCTTCCGACAGGGTCAATCAGCCCCAGCATTTT
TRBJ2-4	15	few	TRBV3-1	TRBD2	CASSQDHRGGDIQYF	TGTGCCAGCAGCCAAGATCATCGCGGGGGGGACATTCAGTACTTC
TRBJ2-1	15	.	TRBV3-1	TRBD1	CASSQTTQGPEEQFF	TGTGCCAGCAGCCAAACAACACAGGGGCCGGAGGAGCAGTTCTTC
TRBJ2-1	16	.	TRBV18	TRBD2	CASSPPKTSGRNEQFF	TGTGCCAGCTCACCACCGAAGACTAGCGGGCGGAATGAGCAGTTCTTC
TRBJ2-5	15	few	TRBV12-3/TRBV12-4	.	CASSPWAFNQETQYF	TGTGCCAGCAGCCCTTGGGCCTTCAACCAAGAGACCCAGTACTTC
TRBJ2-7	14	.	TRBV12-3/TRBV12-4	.	CASSFEGPSYEQYF	TGTGCCAGCAGTTTCGAGGGGCCCTCCTACGAGCAGTACTTC
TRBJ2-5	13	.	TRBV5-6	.	CASSLTWQETQYF	TGTGCCAGCAGCTTGACATGGCAAGAGACCCAGTACTTC
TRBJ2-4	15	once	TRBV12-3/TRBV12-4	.	CASSGVNVAKNIQYF	TGTGCCAGCAGTGGGGTGAACGTAGCCAAAAACATTCAGTACTTC
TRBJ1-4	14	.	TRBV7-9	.	CASSSAATNEKLFF	TGTGCCAGCAGCTCCGCTGCAACTAATGAAAAACTGTTTTTT
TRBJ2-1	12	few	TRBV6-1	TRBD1	CASRTGHSEQFF	TGTGCCAGCCGGACAGGTCATAGTGAGCAGTTCTTC
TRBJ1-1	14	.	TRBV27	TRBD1	CASSLARGGTEAFF	TGTGCCAGCAGTTTAGCCAGGGGGGGCACTGAAGCTTTCTTT
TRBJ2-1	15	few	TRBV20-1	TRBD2	CSARRGASGYNEQFF	TGCAGTGCTAGAAGAGGGGCTAGCGGATACAATGAGCAGTTCTTC
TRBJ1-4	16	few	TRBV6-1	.	CASSGHLMTTNEKLFF	TGTGCCAGCAGTGGACACCTAATGACAACTAATGAAAAACTGTTTTTT
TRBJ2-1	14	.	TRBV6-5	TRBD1	CASSMGQILNEQFF	TGTGCCAGCAGTATGGGACAGATTTTGAATGAGCAGTTCTTC
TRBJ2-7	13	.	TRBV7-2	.	CASSLYTDYEQYF	TGTGCCAGCAGCTTATATACAGATTACGAGCAGTACTTC
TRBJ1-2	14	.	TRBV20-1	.	CSAWEGQSFYGYTF	TGCAGTGCCTGGGAAGGACAGTCTTTTTATGGCTACACCTTC
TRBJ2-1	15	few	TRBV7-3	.	CASSLDTSYYNEQFF	TGTGCCAGCAGCTTAGACACCTCTTACTACAATGAGCAGTTCTTC
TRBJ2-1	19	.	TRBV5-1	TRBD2	CASSVAGTSGGPSYNEQFF	TGCGCCAGCAGCGTAGCCGGGACTAGCGGGGGCCCCTCCTACAATGAGCAGTTCTTC
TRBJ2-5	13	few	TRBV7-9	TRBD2	CASSSGGEETQYF	TGTGCCAGCAGCTCGGGGGGGGAAGAGACCCAGTACTTC
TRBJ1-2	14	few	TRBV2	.	CASPRDTTLSGYTF	TGTGCCAGCCCCCGGGACACAACCTTATCCGGCTACACCTTC
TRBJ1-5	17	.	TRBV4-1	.	CASSQAGFERGRQPQHF	TGCGCCAGCAGCCAAGCCGGATTTGAGAGGGGCCGTCAGCCCCAGCATTTT
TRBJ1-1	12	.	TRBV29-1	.	CSVYRERREAFF	TGCAGCGTCTACCGGGAGAGAAGAGAAGCTTTCTTT